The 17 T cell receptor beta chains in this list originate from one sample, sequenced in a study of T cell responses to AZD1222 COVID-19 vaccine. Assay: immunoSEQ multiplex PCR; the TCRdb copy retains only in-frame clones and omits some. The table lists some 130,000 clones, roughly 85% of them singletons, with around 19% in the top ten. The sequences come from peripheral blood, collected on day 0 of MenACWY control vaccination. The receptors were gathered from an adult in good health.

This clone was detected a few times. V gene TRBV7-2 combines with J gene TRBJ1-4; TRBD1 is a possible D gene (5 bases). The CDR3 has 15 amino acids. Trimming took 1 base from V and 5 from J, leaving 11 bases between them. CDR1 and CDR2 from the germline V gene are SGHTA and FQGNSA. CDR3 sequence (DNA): TGTGCCAGCAGCTTAGGTGGGGGAGGGAATGAAAAACTGTTTTTT. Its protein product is CASSLGGGGNEKLFF.

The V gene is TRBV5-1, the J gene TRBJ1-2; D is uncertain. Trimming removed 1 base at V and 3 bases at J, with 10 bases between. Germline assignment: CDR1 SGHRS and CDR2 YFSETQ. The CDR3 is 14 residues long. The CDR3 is CASSLTRPDYGYTF. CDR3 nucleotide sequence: TGCGCCAGCAGCTTGACCCGCCCGGACTATGGCTACACCTTC.

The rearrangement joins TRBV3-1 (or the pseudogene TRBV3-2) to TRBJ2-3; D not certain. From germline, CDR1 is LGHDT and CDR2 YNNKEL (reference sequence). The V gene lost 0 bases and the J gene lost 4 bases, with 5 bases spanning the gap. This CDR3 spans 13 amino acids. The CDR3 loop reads CASSQERSDTQYF. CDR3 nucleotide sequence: TGTGCCAGCAGCCAAGAGAGGTCAGATACGCAGTATTTT.

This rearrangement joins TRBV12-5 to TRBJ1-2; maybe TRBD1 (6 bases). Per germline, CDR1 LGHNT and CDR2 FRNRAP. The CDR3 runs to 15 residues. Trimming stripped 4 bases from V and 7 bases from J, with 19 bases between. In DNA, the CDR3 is TGTGCTAGTGGTTCCGGGACACGAGACGAGGCTGGCTACACCTTC. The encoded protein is CASGSGTRDEAGYTF.

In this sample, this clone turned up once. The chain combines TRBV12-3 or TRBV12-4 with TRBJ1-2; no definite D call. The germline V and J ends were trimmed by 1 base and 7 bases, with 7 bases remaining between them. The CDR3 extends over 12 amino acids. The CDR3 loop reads CASSLDRVGYTF. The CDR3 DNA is TGTGCCAGCAGTTTAGATCGGGTTGGCTACACCTTC.

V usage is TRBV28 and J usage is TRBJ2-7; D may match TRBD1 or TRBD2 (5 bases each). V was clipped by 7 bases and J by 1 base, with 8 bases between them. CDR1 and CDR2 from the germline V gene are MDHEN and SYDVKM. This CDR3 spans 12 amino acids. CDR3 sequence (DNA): TGTGCCAGCACAGGGAGTTCCTACGAGCAGTACTTC. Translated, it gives CASTGSSYEQYF.

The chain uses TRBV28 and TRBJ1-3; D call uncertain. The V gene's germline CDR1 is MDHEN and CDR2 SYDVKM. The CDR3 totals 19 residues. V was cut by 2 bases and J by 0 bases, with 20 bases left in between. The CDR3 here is CASSLGPGWARTSGNTIYF. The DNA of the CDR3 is TGTGCCAGCAGTTTAGGGCCCGGCTGGGCGAGGACCTCTGGAAACACCATATATTTT.

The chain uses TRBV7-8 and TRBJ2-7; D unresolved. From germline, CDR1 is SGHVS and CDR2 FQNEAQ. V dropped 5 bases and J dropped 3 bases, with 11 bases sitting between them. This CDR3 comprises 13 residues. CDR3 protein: CASSLQLYYEQYF. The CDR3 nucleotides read TGTGCCAGCAGCCTACAGCTGTACTACGAGCAGTACTTC. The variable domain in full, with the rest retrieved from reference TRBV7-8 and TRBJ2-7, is GAGVSQSPRYKVAKRGQDVALRCDPISGHVSLFWYQQALGQGPEFLTYFQNEAQLDKSGLPSDRFFAERPEGSVSTLKIQRTQQEDSAVYLCASSLQLYYEQYFGPGTRLTVT.

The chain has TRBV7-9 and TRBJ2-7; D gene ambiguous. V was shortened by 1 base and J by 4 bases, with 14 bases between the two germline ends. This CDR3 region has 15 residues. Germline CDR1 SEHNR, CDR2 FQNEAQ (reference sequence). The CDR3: CASSLVGSKQYEQYF. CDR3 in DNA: TGTGCCAGCAGCTTAGTCGGCTCCAAGCAATACGAGCAGTACTTC.

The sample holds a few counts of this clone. CDR3 residues: CASSHTGASTDTQYF. The DNA for the CDR3 is TGTGCCAGCAGCCATACAGGAGCTAGCACAGATACGCAGTATTTT. V gene TRBV6-5 combines with J gene TRBJ2-3, with a possible D match to TRBD1 (5 bases). Looked up from germline, CDR1 is MNHEY and CDR2 is SVGAGI. Between the trimmed V and J ends, which lost 6 bases and 0 bases, there was a span of 13 bases. The CDR3 extends over 15 amino acids.

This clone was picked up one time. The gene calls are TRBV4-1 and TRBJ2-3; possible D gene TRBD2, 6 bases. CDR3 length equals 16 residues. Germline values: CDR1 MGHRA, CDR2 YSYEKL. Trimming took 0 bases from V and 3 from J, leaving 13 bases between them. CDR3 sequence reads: CASSQDRGSGTDTQYF. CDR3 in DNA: TGCGCCAGCAGCCAAGATCGGGGGTCCGGAACAGATACGCAGTATTTT.

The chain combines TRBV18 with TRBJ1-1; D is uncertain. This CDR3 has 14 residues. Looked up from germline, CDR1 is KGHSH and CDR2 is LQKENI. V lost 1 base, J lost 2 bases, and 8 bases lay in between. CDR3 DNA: TGTGCCAGCTCACCACGGGGTTTAAACACTGAAGCTTTCTTT. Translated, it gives CASSPRGLNTEAFF.

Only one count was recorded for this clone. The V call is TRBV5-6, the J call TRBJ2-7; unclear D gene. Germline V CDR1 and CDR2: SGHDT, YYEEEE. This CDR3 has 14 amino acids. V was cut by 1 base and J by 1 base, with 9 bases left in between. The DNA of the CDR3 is TGTGCCAGCAGCTTGTATTCATTTTCCTACGAGCAGTACTTC. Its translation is CASSLYSFSYEQYF.

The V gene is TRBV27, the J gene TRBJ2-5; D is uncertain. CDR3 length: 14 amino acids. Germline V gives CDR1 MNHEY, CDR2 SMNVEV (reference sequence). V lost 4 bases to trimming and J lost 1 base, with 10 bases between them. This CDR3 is CASSSQYPQETQYF. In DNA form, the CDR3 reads TGTGCCAGCAGTTCTCAATACCCCCAAGAGACCCAGTACTTC.

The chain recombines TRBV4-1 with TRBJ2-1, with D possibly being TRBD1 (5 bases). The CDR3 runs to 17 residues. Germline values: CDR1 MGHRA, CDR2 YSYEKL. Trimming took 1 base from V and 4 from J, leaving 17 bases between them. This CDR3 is CASSQGGGTTIYNEQFF. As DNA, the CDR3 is TGCGCCAGCAGCCAAGGGGGCGGAACTACCATTTACAATGAGCAGTTCTTC.

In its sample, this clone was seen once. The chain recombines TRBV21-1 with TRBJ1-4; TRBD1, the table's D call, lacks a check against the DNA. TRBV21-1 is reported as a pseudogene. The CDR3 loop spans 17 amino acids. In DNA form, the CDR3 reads TGTGCCAGCCCAAAAAGAAGGGAGGGACAGGGGGAAGAAAAACTGTTTTTT. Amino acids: CASPKRREGQGEEKLFF.

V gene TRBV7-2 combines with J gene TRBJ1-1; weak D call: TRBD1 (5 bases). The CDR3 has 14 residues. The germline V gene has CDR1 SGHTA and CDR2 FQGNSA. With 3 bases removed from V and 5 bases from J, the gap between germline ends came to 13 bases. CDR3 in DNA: TGTGCCAGCAGCTTTCAGGGAGGTTTTACTGAAGCTTTCTTT. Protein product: CASSFQGGFTEAFF. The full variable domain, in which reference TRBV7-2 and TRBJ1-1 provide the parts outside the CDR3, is GAGVSQSPSNKVTEKGKDVELRCDPISGHTALYWYRQSLGQGLEFLIYFQGNSAPDKSGLPSDRFSAERTGGSVSTLTIQRTQQEDSAVYLCASSFQGGFTEAFFGQGTRLTVV.